This TCR beta chain was documented in a study of blood T cell repertoires in COVID-19 (dated by TCRdb to between 2020 and 2021). Background for the entire study: Collaborator samples came from the United States, Italy and Spain and covered acute and convalescent phases of COVID-19. The prospective study material was composed of cDNA or gDNA derived from T cells, B-cell-depleted T cells, or PBMCs. Subjects who had been exposed to COVID-19, were actively infected with it, or had recovered from it provided the deeply sampled blood TCRbeta repertoires that made up the dataset. A freely available public database, intended as a resource for researchers studying the immune response to SARS-CoV-2, is where the repertoires were released. Samples came from the ongoing ImmuneRACE study (first 160 participants) plus 1,254 subjects from 6 global collaborators. Sample metadata almost always included a de-identified subject ID, COVID-19 status, age in years and sex. Where available, HLA class I and class II types were obtained from metadata supplied by the sample provider rather than from assay-based typing. Points the paper makes about the study in general: Clinical and demographic metadata were provided uncurated, with the amount varying by source and participant.

The collaborating institutions used their own protocols to collect whole blood in K2EDTA tubes. Collaborator samples were shipped for TCRbeta analysis as frozen whole blood, isolated PBMCs, or DNA extracted from either sample type. This clone appeared once. No cognate antigen has been identified for it. Qualities for individual bases were not recorded, and no much larger clone is one base off. Trimming removed 7 bases from V and 4 bases from J, leaving 14 bases between the germline ends. Via the germline V gene (reference sequence), CDR1 is GTSNPN and CDR2 SVGIG. The CDR3 contains 13 residues, cysteine and phenylalanine counted. The entry retains the CDR3 DNA only, 39 bases that are in frame from base 1. The immunoSEQ Assay, a bias-controlled multiplex PCR, was used to amplify TCRbeta CDR3 regions from genomic DNA. In the original analysis: Within the assay, amplification of reference gene primers was used to estimate how many nucleated cells each sample contained. To quantify the absolute abundance of each unique TCRbeta CDR3 rearrangement, sequence reads were collapsed and filtered. For each sample, productive Simpson clonality was calculated by taking the square root of Simpson's diversity index across productive rearrangements. In TCRdb, the immuneACCESS table is reduced to in-frame sequences with V and J assigned. These tables do not hold every clone; where another copy was compared, an unresolved V gene accounts for under half, and the others remain unexplained. V, J and clone size reflect that table, while D and trimming were determined from the DNA. In all, the sample holds about 90,000 clones, and over 75% of those were seen once. Together, the top ten hold 10% to 15% of the sample.

Sequencing input: peripheral blood. The V and J genes are TRBV30 and TRBJ2-1, with TRBD2 as a weak D call on 6 bases. The sequence came from a human donor in a cohort sampled during active COVID-19. The CDR3 here reads CALGTYAYNEQFF. DNA sequence: TGTGCCTTAGGGACTTATGCTTACAATGAGCAGTTCTTC.